This T cell receptor (beta chain) was profiled in a study of molecular identifiers for immune sequencing clone quantification. This clonotype showed up many times. CDR1 and CDR2 (germline): SEHNR, FQNEAQ (reference sequence). This CDR3 contains 14 residues. V was cut by 5 bases and J by 2 bases, with 13 bases left in between. TCRdb analysed the PCR reads with MiXCR anew, one entry per CDR3 protein. The sample has around 470,000 distinct CDR3 sequences, roughly 24% seen once. Sequenced input: naive CD8+ T cells from blood, with Jurkat cell RNA spiked in. Subset defined: FACS-sorted CD8+CD4-CCR7+CD45RA+ naive T cells. The genes are TRBV7-9 and TRBJ2-7, with D possibly TRBD1 on 6 matching bases. The sequence was collected from a human donor in good health. Some libraries in this study had Jurkat cell RNA spiked in. The CDR3 spells CASSKPGVAYEQYF. The CDR3 DNA reads as TGTGCCAGCAGCAAACCAGGGGTAGCCTACGAGCAGTACTTC.